These 10 T cell receptor beta chains originate from one sample sequenced in a study of OX40 agonist ivuxolimab in advanced cancers. Sequenced by immunoSEQ multiplex PCR; TCRdb stores in-frame clones only, minus some. The data hold 45,000 to 60,000 clones, with over 85% observed a single time. The source material was CD4+ or CD8+ T cells sorted from blood, sampled in a trial of the OX40 agonist ivuxolimab. These receptors all come from an adult with an advanced solid tumor such as melanoma, head and neck, liver or kidney cancer.

J is TRBJ1-5 and V is TRBV15; TRBD1 matches 11 bases. The J segment lost 1 base and the V segment lost 5 bases, leaving 1 base of the junction unmatched. This CDR3 is built from 15 residues. From germline, CDR1 is LNHNV and CDR2 YYDKDF (reference sequence). This CDR3 is CATSRTGGSNQPQHF. The CDR3 DNA reads as TGTGCCACCAGCCGGACAGGGGGCAGCAATCAGCCCCAGCATTTT.

The chain links TRBV7-9 to TRBJ2-1, with TRBD1 matching 10 bases. CDR1 and CDR2 from the germline V gene are SEHNR and FQNEAQ (reference sequence). V lost 5 bases, J lost 4 bases, and 5 bases stayed unmatched. The CDR3 is made up of 15 amino acids. The CDR3 is CASSGPGQGYNEQFF. The CDR3 coding sequence is TGTGCCAGCAGCGGACCGGGACAGGGGTACAATGAGCAGTTCTTC.

The rearrangement joins TRBV5-1 to TRBJ1-1; unclear D gene. This CDR3 region has 15 residues. With 0 bases removed from V and 6 bases from J, the gap between germline ends came to 15 bases. Germline CDR1 is SGHRS and CDR2 is YFSETQ. The CDR3 DNA reads as TGCGCCAGCAGCTTGGAAGTGACACCCAACTCTGAAGCTTTCTTT. Amino acid sequence: CASSLEVTPNSEAFF. The full variable domain, rest sourced from reference TRBV5-1 and TRBJ1-1, is KAGVTQTPRYLIKTRGQQVTLSCSPISGHRSVSWYQQTPGQGLQFLFEYFSETQRNKGNFPGRFSGRQFSNSRSEMNVSTLELGDSALYLCASSLEVTPNSEAFFGQGTRLTVV.

The rearrangement uses TRBV27 and TRBJ1-5; no reliable D call. Germline V gene sequence: CDR1 MNHEY, CDR2 SMNVEV (reference sequence). CDR3 size: 13 residues. V lost 5 bases, J lost 1 base, and 6 bases lay in between. The CDR3: CASSLVSNQPQHF. The CDR3 DNA follows: TGTGCCAGCAGTCTGGTAAGCAATCAGCCCCAGCATTTT.

CDR3 nucleotide sequence: TGTGCCAGCAGCTTGGGGCAGGGAGGTCCCGGGGAGCTGTTTTTT. Its protein is CASSLGQGGPGELFF. J is TRBJ2-2 and V is TRBV5-4; maybe TRBD2 (6 bases). Trimming removed 0 bases from V and 6 bases from J, with 12 bases in between. CDR1 and CDR2 (germline): SGHNT, YYREEE (reference sequence). The CDR3 runs to 15 residues.

This clone was observed once. The chain uses TRBV19 and TRBJ1-1; maybe TRBD1 (5 bases). V was clipped by 6 bases and J by 5 bases, with 19 bases between them. Germline V gene sequence: CDR1 LNHDA, CDR2 SQIVND (reference sequence). The CDR3 totals 15 residues. The DNA for the CDR3 is TGTGCCAGTAGACCCCGGGGGGAAAGGGCGACTGAAGCTTTCTTT. Its protein is CASRPRGERATEAFF.

The CDR3 here is CASSTSAYQPQHF. CDR3 nucleotides: TGTGCCAGTAGTACTTCAGCGTATCAGCCCCAGCATTTT. This sequence joins TRBV19 and TRBJ1-5; no firm D call. Trimming pared 4 bases from V and 5 bases from J, leaving 9 bases between. CDR3 length: 13 amino acids. CDR1 is LNHDA and CDR2 is SQIVND in the germline V gene (reference sequence).

V is TRBV6-5 and J is TRBJ1-1; 8 bases map to TRBD1. V was pared by 6 bases and J by 3 bases, with 9 bases of the junction left unmatched. The CDR3 spans 15 residues. CDR1 is MNHEY, CDR2 SVGAGI, per germline. CDR3 sequence: CASSHLTGVDTEAFF. The CDR3 DNA reads TGTGCCAGCAGCCACTTGACAGGGGTTGACACTGAAGCTTTCTTT.

The rearrangement links TRBV7-9 to TRBJ1-1; 7 positions match TRBD1. Germline trimming cut 5 bases from V and 6 bases from J; bases unmatched to any gene: 6. The CDR3 loop spans 13 amino acids. Looked up from germline, CDR1 is SEHNR and CDR2 is FQNEAQ (reference sequence). CDR3 region: CASSEGGRPEAFF. The CDR3 coding sequence is TGTGCCAGCAGCGAAGGGGGCCGACCTGAAGCTTTCTTT.

The chain combines TRBV19 with TRBJ2-6; no firm D call. V was trimmed by 7 bases and J by 0 bases, leaving 10 bases between them. Germline V gives CDR1 LNHDA, CDR2 SQIVND (reference sequence). There are 15 residues in the CDR3. Written as DNA, the CDR3 is TGTGCCAGTACCAGGACCAGCTCTGGGGCCAACGTCCTGACTTTC. Encoded protein: CASTRTSSGANVLTF. Looking up the rest from reference TRBV19 and TRBJ2-6 gives the full variable domain: DGGITQSPKYLFRKEGQNVTLSCEQNLNHDAMYWYRQDPGQGLRLIYYSQIVNDFQKGDIAEGYSVSREKKESFPLTVTSAQKNPTAFYLCASTRTSSGANVLTFGAGSRLTVL.